These 31 T cell receptor beta chains originate from one sample sequenced in a study of cytomegalovirus exposure and HLA in healthy donors. The PCR made use of 60 Vbeta and 13 Jbeta primers. Method: immunoSEQ multiplex PCR; TCRdb's copy keeps in-frame clones and lacks some. There are 110,000 or so clones in the sample; over 75% occur only once, and 1.5% to 2% lies in the top ten. The sequenced sample was PBMCs. These receptors all stem from a middle-aged man in good health and CMV-seronegative.

The chain employs TRBV6-6 and TRBJ1-1; the D is unclear. Germline CDR1 is MNHNY and CDR2 is SVGAGI (reference sequence). V shed 8 bases and J shed 2 bases, with 9 bases lying between them. CDR3 length equals 12 residues. The CDR3 DNA reads TGTGCCAGCGCGGAGCGAAACACTGAAGCTTTCTTT. It encodes CASAERNTEAFF.

The chain is built from TRBV20-1 and TRBJ1-3; D ambiguous. Trimming removed 5 bases from V and 3 bases from J, with 5 bases in between. From germline, CDR1 is DFQATT and CDR2 SNEGSKA (reference sequence). There are 11 residues in the CDR3. In nucleotides, the CDR3 is TGCAGTGCTCCCTATGGAAACACCATATATTTT. This encodes CSAPYGNTIYF.

The chain combines TRBV18 with TRBJ2-3; 11 bases are shared with TRBD2. The V and J ends lost 2 bases and 4 bases, in that order; junction bases with no gene match: 8. Germline loops: CDR1 KGHSH, CDR2 LQKENI. CDR3 length: 17 residues. As DNA, the CDR3 is TGTGCCAGCTCACCATGGCTAGCGGGAGGTTGGGCAGATACGCAGTATTTT. Translating it yields CASSPWLAGGWADTQYF. Full variable domain (outside the CDR3, taken from reference TRBV18 and TRBJ2-3): NAGVMQNPRHLVRRRGQEARLRCSPMKGHSHVYWYRQLPEEGLKFMVYLQKENIIDESGMPKERFSAEFPKEGPSILRIQQVVRGDSAAYFCASSPWLAGGWADTQYFGPGTRLTVL.

This CDR3 reads CASSLGQRNYEQYF. CDR3 sequence (DNA): TGTGCCAGCAGCTTAGGGCAGAGGAACTACGAGCAGTACTTC. This sequence joins TRBV7-2 and TRBJ2-7, with D hard to call. Germline values: CDR1 SGHTA, CDR2 FQGNSA. Trimming took 1 base from V and 3 from J, leaving 10 bases between them. The CDR3 totals 14 residues.

This rearrangement joins TRBV7-6 to TRBJ1-2; D may be TRBD1 (5 bases). The germline CDR1 and CDR2 sequences are SGHVS and FNYEAQ. The germline V and J ends were trimmed by 0 bases and 7 bases, with 12 bases remaining between them. The CDR3 runs 14 residues. The DNA for the CDR3 is TGTGCCAGCAGCTTAGCTGGAGGGGCAGTTGGCTACACCTTC. Its translation: CASSLAGGAVGYTF.

In its sample, this clone was seen once. This chain uses TRBV4-3 with TRBJ2-3, with 11 bases aligning to TRBD2. The length of the CDR3 is 17 residues. Germline V CDR1 and CDR2: LGHNA, YSLEER. V shed 2 bases and J 5 bases; nucleotides not matched to a gene: 9. CDR3 DNA sequence: TGCGCCAGCAGCCAACGCATAGCGGGAGGGCCCGGAGATACGCAGTATTTT. Translating gives CASSQRIAGGPGDTQYF.

This clone has only a few counts. The CDR3 region has the DNA TGTGCCAGCAGTTCCCAGGGACTAGCAACCTACGAGCAGTACTTC. Protein product: CASSSQGLATYEQYF. The rearrangement uses TRBV6-6 and TRBJ2-7; TRBD2 matches at 9 bases. The CDR3 runs 15 residues. V lost 4 bases to trimming and J lost 2 bases; unmatched junction nucleotides: 6. Germline V CDR1 and CDR2: MNHNY, SVGAGI (reference sequence).

The chain couples TRBV2 to TRBJ1-1; no definite D call. V was clipped by 6 bases and J by 1 base, with 9 bases between them. Germline V gene lookup returns CDR1 SNHLY and CDR2 FYNNEI. There are 13 residues in the CDR3. The CDR3 spells CASRRVQNTEAFF. The CDR3 DNA is TGTGCCAGCAGACGGGTCCAGAACACTGAAGCTTTCTTT. The whole variable domain, filled in from reference TRBV2 and TRBJ1-1, reads EPEVTQTPSHQVTQMGQEVILRCVPISNHLYFYWYRQILGQKVEFLVSFYNNEISEKSEIFDDQFSVERPDGSNFTLKIRSTKLEDSAMYFCASRRVQNTEAFFGQGTRLTVV.

The gene calls are TRBV18 and TRBJ1-1; perhaps TRBD1 as D (6 bases). The CDR3 consists of 15 residues. In germline, CDR1 is KGHSH, CDR2 LQKENI. Deletions cut 3 bases from V and 0 bases from J, with 11 bases between. The CDR3: CASSPPAGVNTEAFF. DNA of the CDR3: TGTGCCAGCTCACCCCCCGCAGGGGTGAACACTGAAGCTTTCTTT.

V and J are TRBV6-1 and TRBJ1-1; maybe TRBD1 (5 bases). V was clipped by 7 bases and J by 0 bases, with 9 bases between them. Germline assignment: CDR1 MNHNS and CDR2 SASEGT. This CDR3 is built from 13 residues. CDR3 bases: TGTGCCAGCAACCAGGGCATGAACACTGAAGCTTTCTTT. Translation: CASNQGMNTEAFF.

The rearrangement uses TRBV30 and TRBJ2-1; possibly TRBD2 for D (6 bases). Trimming left V 1 base short and J 0 bases short, with 10 bases between. The CDR3 is 15 residues long. CDR1 and CDR2 (germline): GTSNPN, SVGIG (reference sequence). The CDR3 nucleotides are TGTGCCTGGAGTGGAACTAGCTCCTCCTACAATGAGCAGTTCTTC. Translating it yields CAWSGTSSSYNEQFF.

This clone showed up just a few times. The chain links TRBV6-6 to TRBJ1-5; 7 bases map to TRBD1. Germline CDR1 reads MNHNY; CDR2 reads SVGAGI (reference sequence). Trimming removed 5 bases from V and 3 bases from J; junction bases left unmatched: 7. There are 15 residues in the CDR3. The CDR3 bases are TGTGCCAGCAGTAGGGGACAGATTCTCAATCAGCCCCAGCATTTT. Protein sequence: CASSRGQILNQPQHF.

This chain uses TRBV2 with TRBJ2-3, with a weak D call TRBD2 (6 bases). Between the trimmed V and J ends, which lost 6 bases and 6 bases, there was a span of 19 bases. The CDR3 extends over 15 amino acids. Germline V gene data show CDR1 as SNHLY and CDR2 as FYNNEI. The CDR3 sequence: CASRIRLEAADTQYF. The CDR3 region has the DNA TGTGCCAGCAGAATAAGACTAGAAGCGGCGGATACGCAGTATTTT.

This rearrangement joins TRBV7-2 to TRBJ2-5, with a possible D match to TRBD1 (6 bases). TRBJ2-7 explains the end of the DNA better; the J call may be wrong. Per the germline V gene, CDR1 is SGHTA and CDR2 is FQGNSA. The CDR3 covers 15 residues. CDR3 loop: CASSLGSSQGYEQYF. In DNA, the CDR3 is TGTGCCAGCAGCTTAGGGAGTAGCCAGGGGTACGAGCAGTACTTC.

This chain connects TRBV7-2 to TRBJ2-1; 7 nucleotides agree with TRBD2. CDR3 length equals 16 residues. V trimming: 1 base; J trimming: 7 bases; junction bases outside the gene matches: 10. The germline CDR1 and CDR2 sequences are SGHTA and FQGNSA. The CDR3 loop is CASSLVGPGRGNEQFF. The CDR3 DNA reads as TGTGCCAGCAGCTTAGTCGGGCCAGGGAGGGGAAATGAGCAGTTCTTC. Looking up the rest from reference TRBV7-2 and TRBJ2-1 gives the full variable domain: GAGVSQSPSNKVTEKGKDVELRCDPISGHTALYWYRQSLGQGLEFLIYFQGNSAPDKSGLPSDRFSAERTGGSVSTLTIQRTQQEDSAVYLCASSLVGPGRGNEQFFGPGTRLTVL.

This chain connects TRBV6-1 to TRBJ2-2, with 8 bases lining up with TRBD1. This CDR3 has 15 residues. The V gene end was trimmed by 7 bases and the J gene end by 8 bases; junction bases not matched to a gene: 12. Germline CDR1 and CDR2: MNHNS and SASEGT. This chain's CDR3 is CASMVDRGVSGELFF. The CDR3 nucleotides are TGTGCCAGCATGGTAGACAGGGGAGTGTCGGGGGAGCTGTTTTTT.

This clone has only a few counts. The gene calls are TRBV13 and TRBJ2-7; a possible D gene is TRBD1 (5 bases). Germline V gene sequence: CDR1 PRHDT, CDR2 FYEKMQ (reference sequence). This CDR3 has 14 residues. Between the trimmed V and J ends, which lost 5 bases and 2 bases, there was a span of 13 bases. CDR3 residues: CASSNKETAYEQYF. CDR3 sequence (DNA): TGTGCCAGCAGCAATAAAGAGACAGCCTACGAGCAGTACTTC. Looking up the rest from reference TRBV13 and TRBJ2-7 gives the full variable domain: AAGVIQSPRHLIKEKRETATLKCYPIPRHDTVYWYQQGPGQDPQFLISFYEKMQSDKGSIPDRFSAQQFSDYHSELNMSSLELGDSALYFCASSNKETAYEQYFGPGTRLTVT.

V gene TRBV5-1 combines with J gene TRBJ1-2, with 10 bases that match TRBD1. Germline V gene data show CDR1 as SGHRS and CDR2 as YFSETQ. V was pared by 4 bases and J by 4 bases, with 16 bases of the junction left unmatched. There are 18 residues in the CDR3. The CDR3 sequence is CASSRTGTGERGTYGYTF. The CDR3 DNA is TGCGCCAGCAGCCGAACCGGGACAGGGGAGCGCGGTACCTATGGCTACACCTTC.

This clone appeared once. The chain employs TRBV4-3 and TRBJ1-2; unclear D gene. The CDR3 runs 14 residues. Germline V gene lookup returns CDR1 LGHNA and CDR2 YSLEER. Trimming took 0 bases from V and 7 from J, leaving 12 bases between them. In DNA form, the CDR3 reads TGCGCCAGCAGCCAAGATGCCGGGTTGGGTGGCTACACCTTC. Protein product: CASSQDAGLGGYTF.

This chain uses TRBV10-3 with TRBJ1-1; 10 positions agree with TRBD1. Looked up from germline, CDR1 is ENHRY and CDR2 is SYGVKD. Losses at the gene ends were 4 bases for V and 0 bases for J; bases not matched to a gene: 2. The CDR3 loop spans 15 amino acids. The CDR3 spells CAISGQGAVNTEAFF. In DNA form, the CDR3 reads TGTGCCATCAGTGGACAGGGGGCCGTGAACACTGAAGCTTTCTTT.

The chain is built from TRBV6-6 and TRBJ1-6; a weak D match, TRBD1 (5 bases). Deletions cut 4 bases from V and 9 bases from J, with 13 bases between. Germline CDR1 reads MNHNY; CDR2 reads SVGAGI (reference sequence). The CDR3 runs to 14 residues. This CDR3 reads CASSSSGMGSPLHF. The CDR3 DNA follows: TGTGCCAGCAGTTCATCAGGGATGGGTTCACCCCTCCACTTT.

The chain has TRBV7-2 and TRBJ1-1, with a weak D call TRBD1 (6 bases). Trimming pared 4 bases from V and 6 bases from J, leaving 18 bases between. CDR3 length equals 15 residues. Germline CDR1 reads SGHTA; CDR2 reads FQGNSA. CDR3 protein: CASSSGGHGDSEAFF. For the CDR3, the DNA is TGTGCCAGCAGCTCGGGGGGGCACGGCGACTCTGAAGCTTTCTTT.

This rearrangement joins TRBV5-6 to TRBJ2-3, with D perhaps TRBD1 (6 bases). Germline loops: CDR1 SGHDT, CDR2 YYEEEE. The V and J ends lost 7 bases and 4 bases respectively, with 13 bases between them. The CDR3 runs 13 residues. CDR3 in DNA: TGTGCCAGCGGACACAGGGACCCAGATACGCAGTATTTT. Translation gives CASGHRDPDTQYF.

The rearrangement uses TRBV10-2 and TRBJ2-2; weak D call: TRBD1 (6 bases). CDR3 length: 14 residues. Trimming removed 7 bases at V and 7 bases at J, with 16 bases between. Germline V gene lookup returns CDR1 WSHSY and CDR2 SAAADI. The CDR3 protein is CASTLPGAGGELFF. The CDR3 nucleotides read TGCGCCAGCACCCTCCCAGGGGCGGGCGGGGAGCTGTTTTTT.

The chain joins TRBV6-5 to TRBJ2-7; 11 nucleotides line up with TRBD1. Germline V lookup: CDR1 MNHEY, CDR2 SVGAGI. The CDR3 loop spans 15 amino acids. Trimming at V came to 3 bases and at J to 6 bases, leaving 7 bases not matched to a gene. The CDR3 DNA sequence: TGTGCCAGCAGTTATACACGGACAGGGGGCGCCGAGCAGTACTTC. The encoded protein is CASSYTRTGGAEQYF.

The CDR3 DNA is TGTGCCAGCAGTTTGGAGGCAACTAATGAAAAACTGTTTTTT. Encoded protein: CASSLEATNEKLFF. V usage is TRBV27 and J usage is TRBJ1-4, with unresolved D. The V and J ends lost 3 bases and 0 bases respectively, with 5 bases between them. The CDR3 is 14 amino acids. Germline V CDR1 and CDR2: MNHEY, SMNVEV (reference sequence). The full variable domain, with the rest looked up from reference TRBV27 and TRBJ1-4, is EAQVTQNPRYLITVTGKKLTVTCSQNMNHEYMSWYRQDPGLGLRQIYYSMNVEVTDKGDVPEGYKVSRKEKRNFPLILESPSPNQTSLYFCASSLEATNEKLFFGSGTQLSVL.

The genes are TRBV6-1 and TRBJ1-2; 8 bases align to TRBD1. Unmatched junction bases numbered 9, after V lost 4 bases and J lost 11 bases. The CDR3 extends over 13 amino acids. Germline CDR1 and CDR2: MNHNS and SASEGT. The CDR3 sequence is CASSAIGQGGYTF. The CDR3 DNA sequence: TGTGCCAGCAGTGCAATAGGACAGGGAGGATACACCTTC.

The V gene is TRBV28, the J gene TRBJ2-7, with 11 bases aligning to TRBD2. The germline V gene has CDR1 MDHEN and CDR2 SYDVKM. The V and J ends lost 3 bases and 3 bases, in that order; junction bases with no gene match: 16. The CDR3 consists of 19 residues. The CDR3 coding sequence is TGTGCCAGCAGTTTCACGACTAGCGGGATCCCTGGGTTCAGCTACGAGCAGTACTTC. Its protein is CASSFTTSGIPGFSYEQYF.

This rearrangement joins TRBV6-6 to TRBJ1-1, with TRBD1 matching over 10 bases. CDR3 size: 13 residues. Germline V gene lookup returns CDR1 MNHNY and CDR2 SVGAGI (reference sequence). V gave up 8 bases and J gave up 7 bases; unmatched junction bases: 7. The DNA of the CDR3 is TGTGCCAGCGGGACAGGGGCCCTCCTTGAAGCTTTCTTT. This sequence encodes CASGTGALLEAFF.

The rearrangement uses TRBV6-5 and TRBJ1-2, with no clear D. The CDR3 is 15 residues long. Trimming took off 6 bases at V and 4 bases at J, with 18 bases between the two ends. Germline V gene lookup returns CDR1 MNHEY and CDR2 SVGAGI. In nucleotides, the CDR3 is TGTGCCAGCAGACCCACGACTAGCCTGGGCTATGGCTACACCTTC. Translation: CASRPTTSLGYGYTF.

V and J are TRBV6-5 and TRBJ2-2, with D hard to call. This CDR3 is 13 amino acids long. With 6 bases removed from V and 0 bases from J, the gap between germline ends came to 5 bases. Per the germline V gene, CDR1 is MNHEY and CDR2 is SVGAGI. The CDR3 loop is CASRRANTGELFF. The CDR3 DNA reads TGTGCCAGCAGACGGGCGAACACCGGGGAGCTGTTTTTT.